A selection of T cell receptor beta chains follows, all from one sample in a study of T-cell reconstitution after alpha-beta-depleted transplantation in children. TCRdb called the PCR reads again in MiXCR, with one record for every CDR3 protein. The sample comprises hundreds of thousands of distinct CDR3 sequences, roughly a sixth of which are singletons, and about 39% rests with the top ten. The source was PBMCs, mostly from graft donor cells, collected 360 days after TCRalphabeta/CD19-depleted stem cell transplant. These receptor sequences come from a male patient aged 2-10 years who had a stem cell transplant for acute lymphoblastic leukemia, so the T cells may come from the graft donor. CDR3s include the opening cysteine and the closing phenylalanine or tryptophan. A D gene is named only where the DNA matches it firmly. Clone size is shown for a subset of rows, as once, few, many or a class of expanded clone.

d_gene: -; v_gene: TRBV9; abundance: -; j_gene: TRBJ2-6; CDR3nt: TGTGCCAGCAGCGTAGTGAGCGGCAGGCTAGCTGGGGCCAACGTCCTGACTTTC; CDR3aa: CASSVVSGRLAGANVLTF
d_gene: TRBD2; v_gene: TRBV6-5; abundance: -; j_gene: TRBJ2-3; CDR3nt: TGTGCCAGCATCCATCGGGGACTAGCGGTGGGCCATGCAGATACGCAGTATTTT; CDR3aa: CASIHRGLAVGHADTQYF
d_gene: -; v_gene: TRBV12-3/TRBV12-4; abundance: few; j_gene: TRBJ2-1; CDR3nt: TGTGCCAGCAGTTCGGCTGACAGGTACAATGAGCAGTTCTTC; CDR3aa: CASSSADRYNEQFF
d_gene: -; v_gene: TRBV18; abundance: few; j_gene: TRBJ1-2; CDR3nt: TGTGCCAGCTCACCAGACTCTAGCTATGGCTACACCTTC; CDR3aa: CASSPDSSYGYTF
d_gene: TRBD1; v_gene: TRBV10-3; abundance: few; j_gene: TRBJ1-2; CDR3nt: TGTGCCATCAGTGAGTACAGGGGCTATGGCTACACCTTC; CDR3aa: CAISEYRGYGYTF
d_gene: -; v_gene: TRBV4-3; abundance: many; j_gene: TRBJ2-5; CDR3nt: TGCGCCAGCAGCCAAGGGGGCTCTTCGGGGACCCAGTACTTC; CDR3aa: CASSQGGSSGTQYF
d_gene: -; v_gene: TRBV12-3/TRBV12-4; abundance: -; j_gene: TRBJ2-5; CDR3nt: TGTGCCAGCAGTTGGGGGGGAACGGGGGCCCAAGAGACCCAGTACTTC; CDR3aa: CASSWGGTGAQETQYF
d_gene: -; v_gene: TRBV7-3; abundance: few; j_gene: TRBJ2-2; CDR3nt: TGTGCCAGCAGCCCGAGGGACGTAATTTCCGGGGAGCTGTTTTTT; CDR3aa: CASSPRDVISGELFF
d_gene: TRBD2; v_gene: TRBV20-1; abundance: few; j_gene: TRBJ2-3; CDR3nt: TGCAGTGCTCATATACTAGCGGGGGGCAGCACAGATACGCAGTATTTT; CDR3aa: CSAHILAGGSTDTQYF
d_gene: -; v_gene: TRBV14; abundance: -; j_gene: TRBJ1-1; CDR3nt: TGTGCCAGCAGCCAAGTAGGCTCGAGGGGCTGGGGGGAGACTGAAGCTTTCTTT; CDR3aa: CASSQVGSRGWGETEAFF
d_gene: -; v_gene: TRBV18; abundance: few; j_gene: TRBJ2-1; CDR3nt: TGTGCCAGCTCAATATCCGTTGGGGGTAGATACAATGAGCAGTTCTTC; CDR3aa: CASSISVGGRYNEQFF
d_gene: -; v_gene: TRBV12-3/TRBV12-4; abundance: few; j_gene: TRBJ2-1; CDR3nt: TGTGCCAGCAGCTTAGGACTTCTCTCCTACAATGAGCAGTTCTTC; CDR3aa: CASSLGLLSYNEQFF
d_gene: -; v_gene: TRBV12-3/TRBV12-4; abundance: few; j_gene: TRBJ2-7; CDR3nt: TGTGCCAGCAGGCCCTGGACAGTACCATCCCTGTACTTC; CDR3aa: CASRPWTVPSLYF
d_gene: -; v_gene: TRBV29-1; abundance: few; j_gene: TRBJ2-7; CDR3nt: TGCAGCGTTGAATACCAGGGGAGGTACGAGCAGTACTTC; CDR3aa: CSVEYQGRYEQYF
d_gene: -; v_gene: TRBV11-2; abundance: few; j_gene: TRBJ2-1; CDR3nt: TGTGCCAGCAGCTTAAGGAGGGGTCTCTCCCAGGGAAGCTCCTACAATGAGCAGTTCTTC; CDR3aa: CASSLRRGLSQGSSYNEQFF
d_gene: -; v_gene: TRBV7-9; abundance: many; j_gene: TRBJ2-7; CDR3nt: TGTGCCAGCAGCTTAGCTTCCAGCTCCTACGAGCAGTACTTC; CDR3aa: CASSLASSSYEQYF
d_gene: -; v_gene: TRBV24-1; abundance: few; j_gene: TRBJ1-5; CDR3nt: TGTGCCACCAGTGAAGGAGGGATGGGCAATCAGCCCCAGCATTTT; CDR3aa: CATSEGGMGNQPQHF
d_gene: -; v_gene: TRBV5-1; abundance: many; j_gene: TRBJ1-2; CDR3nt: TGCGCCAGCAGCTTGGGCCAGGGCATCTCCGACAACTATGGCTACACCTTC; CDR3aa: CASSLGQGISDNYGYTF
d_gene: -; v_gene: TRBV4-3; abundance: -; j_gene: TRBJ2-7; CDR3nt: TGCGCCAGCAGCCGGGTTGTCCAGAACACCTACGAGCAGTACTTC; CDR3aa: CASSRVVQNTYEQYF
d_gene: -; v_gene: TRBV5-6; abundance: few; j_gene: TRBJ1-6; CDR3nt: TGTGCCAGCAGCTTGGAGGGGAGGCCACCCCTCCACTTT; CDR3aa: CASSLEGRPPLHF
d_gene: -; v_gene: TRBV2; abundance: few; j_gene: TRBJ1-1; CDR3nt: TGTGCCAGCACGACGGGGAACACTGAAGCTTTCTTT; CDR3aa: CASTTGNTEAFF
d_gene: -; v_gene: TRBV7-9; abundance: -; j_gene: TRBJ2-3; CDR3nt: TGTGCCAGCAGCTTAGCGGGGGCGGGGGCCCATCGGGATACGCAGTATTTT; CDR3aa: CASSLAGAGAHRDTQYF
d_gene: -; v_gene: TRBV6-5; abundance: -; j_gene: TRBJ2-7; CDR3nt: TGTGCCAGCAGTTACGGAGGTACTATTCTCTCCTACGAGCAGTACTTC; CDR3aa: CASSYGGTILSYEQYF
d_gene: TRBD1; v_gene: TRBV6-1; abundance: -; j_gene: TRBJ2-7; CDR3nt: TGTGCCAGCAGCCAAGACAGGGCCTACGAGCAGTACTTC; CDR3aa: CASSQDRAYEQYF
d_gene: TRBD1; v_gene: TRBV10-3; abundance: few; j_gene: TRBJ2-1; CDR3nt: TGTGCCATCAGTGACCCGGACAGGGGAGCCAATGAGCAGTTCTTC; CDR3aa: CAISDPDRGANEQFF
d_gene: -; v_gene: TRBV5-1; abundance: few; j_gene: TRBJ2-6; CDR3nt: TGCGCCAGCAGCTTGCGGAGTCGGCACTCTGGGGCCAACGTCCTGACTTTC; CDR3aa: CASSLRSRHSGANVLTF
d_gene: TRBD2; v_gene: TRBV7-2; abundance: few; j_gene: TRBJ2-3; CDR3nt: TGTGCCAGCAGTTCGGGACTAGCGGCAGATACGCAGTATTTT; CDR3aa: CASSSGLAADTQYF
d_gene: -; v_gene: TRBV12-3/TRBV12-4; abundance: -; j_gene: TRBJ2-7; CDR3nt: TGTGCCAGCAGTCTGAGAAGGGGGGCAGAGACCTACGAGCAGTACTTC; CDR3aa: CASSLRRGAETYEQYF
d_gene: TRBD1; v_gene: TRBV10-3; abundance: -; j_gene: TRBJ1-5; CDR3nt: TGTGCCACGGAACAGGGGGGAAATCAGCCCCAGCATTTT; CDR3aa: CATEQGGNQPQHF
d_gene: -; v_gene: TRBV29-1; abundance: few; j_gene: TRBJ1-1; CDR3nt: TGCAGCGTGCTCAGGCCCCTGAACACTGAAGCTTTCTTT; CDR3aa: CSVLRPLNTEAFF
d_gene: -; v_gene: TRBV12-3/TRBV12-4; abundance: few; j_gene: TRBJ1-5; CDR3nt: TGTGCCACCACACAAGGACAGAACAATCAGCCCCAGCATTTT; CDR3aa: CATTQGQNNQPQHF
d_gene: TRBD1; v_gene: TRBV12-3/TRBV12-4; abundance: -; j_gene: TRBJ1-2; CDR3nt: TGTGCCAGCAGTTTTGGAACAGGGGCGTTCTATGGCTACACCTTC; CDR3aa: CASSFGTGAFYGYTF
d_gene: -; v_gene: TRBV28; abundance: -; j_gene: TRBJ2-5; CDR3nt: TGTGCCAGCAAGTGGGGGGGGCCCGACCAAGAGACCCAGTACTTC; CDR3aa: CASKWGGPDQETQYF
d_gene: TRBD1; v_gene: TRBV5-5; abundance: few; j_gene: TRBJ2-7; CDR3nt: TGTGCCAGCAGCTTGGTTCGGACAGGCCTCTCCTACGAGCAGTACTTC; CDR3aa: CASSLVRTGLSYEQYF
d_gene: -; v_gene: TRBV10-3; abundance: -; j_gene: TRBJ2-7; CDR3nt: TGTGCCATCAGTGTGACAGACCAAATATCCTACGAGCAGTACTTC; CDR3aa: CAISVTDQISYEQYF
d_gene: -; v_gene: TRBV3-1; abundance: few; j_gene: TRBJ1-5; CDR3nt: TGTGCCAGCAGCCAAAGGGGTCAGCCCCAGCATTTT; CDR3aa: CASSQRGQPQHF
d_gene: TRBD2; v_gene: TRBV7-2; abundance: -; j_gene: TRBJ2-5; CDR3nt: TGTGCCAGCAGCTTCGTGAGACTAGCGTTCCCGACTAGGGATCTTTGGGGGCAAGAGACCCAGTACTTC; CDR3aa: CASSFVRLAFPTRDLWGQETQYF
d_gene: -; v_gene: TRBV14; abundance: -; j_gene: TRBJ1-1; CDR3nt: TGTGCCAGCAGCCAAGTTAGGAGGATGAACACTGAAGCTTTCTTT; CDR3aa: CASSQVRRMNTEAFF
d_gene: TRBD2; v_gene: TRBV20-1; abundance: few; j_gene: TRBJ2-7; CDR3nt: TGCAGTGCTAGCCCTAGCGGGGCTCGGGTCGGGCACGAGCAGTACTTC; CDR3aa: CSASPSGARVGHEQYF
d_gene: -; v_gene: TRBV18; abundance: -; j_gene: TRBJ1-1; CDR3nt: TGTGCCAGCTCCCCCGGTTCAGAAGCTTTCTTT; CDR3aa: CASSPGSEAFF
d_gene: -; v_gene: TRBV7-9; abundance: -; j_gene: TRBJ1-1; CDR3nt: TGTGCCAGCAGCCCACGGACCGGCCGGGGGAGGACTGAAGCTTTCTTT; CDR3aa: CASSPRTGRGRTEAFF
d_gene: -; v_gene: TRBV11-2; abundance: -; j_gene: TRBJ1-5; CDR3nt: TGTGCCAGCAGCTTAAGTGACCATCAGCCCCAGCATTTT; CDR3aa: CASSLSDHQPQHF
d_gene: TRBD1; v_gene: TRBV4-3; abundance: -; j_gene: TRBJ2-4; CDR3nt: TGCGCCAGCAGCCAAACTCCGGGACAGGTCCGTTTCTTGAACTTC; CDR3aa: CASSQTPGQVRFLNF
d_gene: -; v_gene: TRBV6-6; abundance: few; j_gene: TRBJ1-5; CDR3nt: TGTGCCAGCAGTTACCCCAGTCAGCCCCAGCATTTT; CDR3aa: CASSYPSQPQHF
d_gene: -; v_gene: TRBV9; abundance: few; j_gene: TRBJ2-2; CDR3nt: TGTGCCAGCAGTGAAAAAGGGGGTAGCGGGGAGCTGTTTTTT; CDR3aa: CASSEKGGSGELFF
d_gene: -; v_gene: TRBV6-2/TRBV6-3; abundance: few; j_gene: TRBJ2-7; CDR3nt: TGTGCCAGCAGACCGTCGCGGGCCAACGAGCAGTACTTC; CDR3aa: CASRPSRANEQYF
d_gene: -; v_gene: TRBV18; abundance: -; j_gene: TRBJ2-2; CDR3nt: TGTGCCAGCTCACCCTTCCGGGCCGACACCGGGGAGCTGTTTTTT; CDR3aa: CASSPFRADTGELFF
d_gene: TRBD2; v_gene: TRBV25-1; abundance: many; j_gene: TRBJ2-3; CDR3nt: TGTGCCAGCGGAGGGACTAGCGGGAACACAGATACGCAGTATTTT; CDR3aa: CASGGTSGNTDTQYF
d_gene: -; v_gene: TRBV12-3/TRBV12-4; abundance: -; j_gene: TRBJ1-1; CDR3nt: TGTGCCAGCAGGATCAGGGGCTGGTCGCAGGAAGAAGCTTTCTTT; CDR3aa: CASRIRGWSQEEAFF
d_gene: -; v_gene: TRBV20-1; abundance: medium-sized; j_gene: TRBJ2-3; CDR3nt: TGCAGTGCTAGAGACCCAGACGAATGGGGGGCCGATTTCACAGATACGCAGTATTTT; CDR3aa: CSARDPDEWGADFTDTQYF
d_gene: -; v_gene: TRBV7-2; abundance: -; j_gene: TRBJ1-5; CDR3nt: TGTGCCAGCAGCTTAGGACAGGCTTACAATCAGCCCCAGCATTTT; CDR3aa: CASSLGQAYNQPQHF
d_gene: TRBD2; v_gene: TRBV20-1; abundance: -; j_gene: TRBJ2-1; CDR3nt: TGCAGTGCTAGAGGTCGGGGGGGGGCGGGCAATGAGCAGTTCTTC; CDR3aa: CSARGRGGAGNEQFF
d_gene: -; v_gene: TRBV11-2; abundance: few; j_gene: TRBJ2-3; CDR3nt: TGTGCCAGCAGCTTAGCTGGCGGGCGTAGCACAGATACGCAGTATTTT; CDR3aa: CASSLAGGRSTDTQYF
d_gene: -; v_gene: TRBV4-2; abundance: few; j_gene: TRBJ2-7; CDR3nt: TGTGCCAGCAGCCAAGAGGCGTGGGACGAGCAGTACTTC; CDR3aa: CASSQEAWDEQYF
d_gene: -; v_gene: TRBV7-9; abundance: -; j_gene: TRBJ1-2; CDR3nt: TGTGCCAGCAGCCCTAGGAGTTTCTATGGCTACACCTTC; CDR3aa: CASSPRSFYGYTF